This section outlines one T cell receptor (beta chain) sequence together with its context. TCRdb recomputed calls from the RT-PCR reads with MiXCR, one row per CDR3 protein. Of around 600,000 distinct CDR3 sequences listed, roughly 12% are singletons. Germline lookup yields CDR1 LNHDA and CDR2 SQIVND (reference sequence). V was cut by 3 bases and J by 9 bases, with 15 bases left in between. CDR3 size: 14 residues. The data were obtained in a study of response to subunit inactivated influenza vaccine. These same records also appear under a second study, on T cells expressing NK-cell markers. That paper notes: 5'RACE template switching with UMIs generated TCR beta cDNA. HCMV seropositivity marked most of the eight sequenced donors; one was seronegative. The authors applied an anti-gamma-delta TCR antibody in several experiments, and it restricted sorting to alpha-beta TCR T cells. Where several donors were concerned, these clonotypes also led the CD3+CD56-NKG2C+ fraction.

This TCR came from a man aged 50 to 59 who received an inactivated influenza vaccine. The specimen was PBMCs from blood, collected on the day of vaccination. V is TRBV19 and J is TRBJ2-1; the D call may be TRBD1 or TRBD2 (5 bases each). CDR3 DNA sequence: TGTGCCAGTAGTATTTCTCAGGGTGGAGGTGAGCAGTTCTTC. Encoded protein: CASSISQGGGEQFF.